Following are 4 T cell receptor beta chains from one sample sequenced in a study of T cell responses to AZD1222 COVID-19 vaccine (dated by TCRdb to about 2021). The library was produced with the immunoSEQ multiplex PCR assay. TCRdb provides this immuneACCESS table in a form limited to in-frame rearrangements. Some clones are lacking; in checked studies, under half of them reflect an unresolved V gene, and why the rest are absent is not known. The sample table holds about 84,000 clones, of which approximately 83% were seen once. The top ten hold 10% of the sample. The label giving this sample's time point can be read as: about 28 days (+/-7) after the second vaccine dose. Sequenced here: peripheral blood, sampled 28 days after the second AZD1222 dose. The receptors come from an adult who received the AZD1222 COVID-19 vaccine.

The rearrangement uses TRBV27 and TRBJ1-3; D gene uncertain. Trimming took 5 bases from V and 4 from J, leaving 6 bases between them. CDR1 and CDR2 from the germline V gene are MNHEY and SMNVEV (reference sequence). This CDR3 region has 12 residues. The CDR3 DNA reads TGTGCCAGCAGTGGGGAGGGAAACACCATATATTTT. Translation gives CASSGEGNTIYF.

This chain joins TRBV19 and TRBJ1-4; perhaps TRBD1 as D (6 bases). Germline CDR1 LNHDA, CDR2 SQIVND (reference sequence). This CDR3 comprises 14 residues. Trimming pared 8 bases from V and 6 bases from J, leaving 16 bases between. The CDR3 DNA reads as TGTGCCAGTGGGGGGGGGCGCCCGGATGAAAAACTGTTTTTT. Translation gives CASGGGRPDEKLFF.

The chain links TRBV5-4 to TRBJ2-7; tentatively, D is TRBD2 (7 bases). V was pared by 2 bases and J by 0 bases, with 12 bases between. Germline CDR1 and CDR2: SGHNT and YYREEE (reference sequence). The CDR3 has 15 amino acids. CDR3 nucleotide sequence: TGTGCCAGCAGCTTTGGGGGGGGGCCCTCCTACGAGCAGTACTTC. Its translation is CASSFGGGPSYEQYF.

The gene calls are TRBV28 and TRBJ1-2; 8 positions agree with TRBD1. This CDR3 has 14 amino acids. Germline CDR1 reads MDHEN; CDR2 reads SYDVKM. Trimming removed 2 bases from V and 6 bases from J; junction bases left unmatched: 5. In nucleotides, the CDR3 is TGTGCCAGCAGTTTAATGACAGGGGTTAATGGCTACACCTTC. As protein: CASSLMTGVNGYTF.